This T cell receptor beta chain was captured by sequencing in a study of blood T cell repertoires in COVID-19. Study background: PBMCs, B-cell-depleted T cells, or T cells provided the cDNA or gDNA that made up the material.

Germline CDR1 reads MNHEY; CDR2 reads SVGAGI. V was clipped by 2 bases and J by 2 bases, with 8 bases between them. This CDR3 spans 14 amino acids. Original handling: Cell counts per sample came from amplifying reference gene primers. Produced via immunoSEQ multiplex PCR; TCRdb's table is partial and in-frame only. The D gene and trimming were derived from the DNA, and the V and J assignments and clone size from that table. The sample has around 45,000 clones; roughly 82% are singletons. The TCR was taken from an older woman with acute or convalescent COVID-19. Sequencing was carried out using peripheral blood. J is TRBJ2-3 and V is TRBV6-5, with D perhaps TRBD2 (6 bases). CDR3 bases: TGTGCCAGCAGTTACCGGGGGTTCACAGATACGCAGTATTTT. Its protein is CASSYRGFTDTQYF.